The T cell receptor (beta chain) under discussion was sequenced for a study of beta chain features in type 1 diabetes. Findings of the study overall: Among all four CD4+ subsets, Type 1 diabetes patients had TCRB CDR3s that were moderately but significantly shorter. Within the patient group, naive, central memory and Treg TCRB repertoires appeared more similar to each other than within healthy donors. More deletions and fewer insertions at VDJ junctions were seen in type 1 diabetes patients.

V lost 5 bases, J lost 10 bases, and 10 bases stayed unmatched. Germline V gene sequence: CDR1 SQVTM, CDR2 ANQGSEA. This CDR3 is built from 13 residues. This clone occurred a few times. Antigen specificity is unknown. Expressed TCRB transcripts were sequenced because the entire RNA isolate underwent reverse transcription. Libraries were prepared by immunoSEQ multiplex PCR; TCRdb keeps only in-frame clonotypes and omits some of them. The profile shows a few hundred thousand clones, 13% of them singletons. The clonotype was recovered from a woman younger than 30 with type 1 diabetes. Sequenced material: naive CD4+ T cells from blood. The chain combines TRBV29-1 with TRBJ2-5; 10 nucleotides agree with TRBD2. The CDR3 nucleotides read TGCAGCGTTCTTCTAGCGGGAGTGTGGTACCAGTACTTC. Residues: CSVLLAGVWYQYF.